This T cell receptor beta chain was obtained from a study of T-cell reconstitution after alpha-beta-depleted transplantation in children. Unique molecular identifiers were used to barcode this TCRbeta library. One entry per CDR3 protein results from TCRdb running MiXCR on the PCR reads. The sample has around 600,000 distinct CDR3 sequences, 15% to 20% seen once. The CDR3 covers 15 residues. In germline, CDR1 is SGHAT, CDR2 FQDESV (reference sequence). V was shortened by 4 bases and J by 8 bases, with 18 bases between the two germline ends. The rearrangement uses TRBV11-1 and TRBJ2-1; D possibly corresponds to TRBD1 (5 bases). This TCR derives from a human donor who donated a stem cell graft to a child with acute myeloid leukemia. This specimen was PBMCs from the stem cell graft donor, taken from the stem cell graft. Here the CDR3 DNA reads TGTGCCAGCAGCTCCAAAACCCCAGGGTTCGATGAGCAGTTCTTC. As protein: CASSSKTPGFDEQFF. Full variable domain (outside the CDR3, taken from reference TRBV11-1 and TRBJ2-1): EAEVAQSPRYKITEKSQAVAFWCDPISGHATLYWYRQILGQGPELLVQFQDESVVDDSQLPKDRFSAERLKGVDSTLKIQPAELGDSAMYLCASSSKTPGFDEQFFGPGTRLTVL.